The sequence of this T cell receptor (beta chain) was determined in a study of CD8 T cells in ankylosing spondylitis. V lost 2 bases to trimming and J lost 5 bases; unmatched junction nucleotides: 6. CDR1 and CDR2 (germline): MNHNS, SASEGT. The CDR3 is made up of 15 amino acids. For TCR beta, libraries came from quantitative 5'-RACE with molecular barcodes. TCRdb analysed the 5' RACE reads with MiXCR anew, one entry per CDR3 protein. The repertoire holds roughly 280,000 distinct CDR3 sequences, with about 19% as singletons. J is TRBJ2-5 and V is TRBV6-1; TRBD2 agrees at 9 bases. Sequenced input: blood, either unsorted or a sorted T cell fraction (not recorded which). The clonotype originates from a male donor with ankylosing spondylitis or in good health (not recorded which). In DNA, the CDR3 is TGTGCCAGCAGTGAAAGGTGGACTAGCGTGGAGACCCAGTACTTC. Amino acid sequence: CASSERWTSVETQYF.